This T cell receptor beta chain was captured by sequencing in a study of shared clonotypes between healthy human individuals. The assay was immunoSEQ multiplex PCR, and TCRdb's table has in-frame clones only and misses some. Altogether roughly 2.5 million clones are present, roughly nine tenths being singletons, with the ten largest covering about 0.13%. Germline-derived CDR1 and CDR2 are SGHRS and YFSETQ. J gave up 3 bases and V 5 bases, and 0 bases lay outside the gene matches. The CDR3 contains 12 residues. As to this clone: Additional DNA sequences in this sample encode the identical CDR3.

This chain uses TRBV5-1 with TRBJ2-5; TRBD1 agrees at 8 bases. This TCR was recovered from a man aged 18 to 30 in good health. Sample: naive CD4+ T cells sorted from blood. The subset: CD45RA+ positively selected. CDR3 sequence reads: CASRQGEETQYF. The CDR3 DNA reads as TGCGCCAGCAGACAGGGGGAAGAGACCCAGTACTTC.